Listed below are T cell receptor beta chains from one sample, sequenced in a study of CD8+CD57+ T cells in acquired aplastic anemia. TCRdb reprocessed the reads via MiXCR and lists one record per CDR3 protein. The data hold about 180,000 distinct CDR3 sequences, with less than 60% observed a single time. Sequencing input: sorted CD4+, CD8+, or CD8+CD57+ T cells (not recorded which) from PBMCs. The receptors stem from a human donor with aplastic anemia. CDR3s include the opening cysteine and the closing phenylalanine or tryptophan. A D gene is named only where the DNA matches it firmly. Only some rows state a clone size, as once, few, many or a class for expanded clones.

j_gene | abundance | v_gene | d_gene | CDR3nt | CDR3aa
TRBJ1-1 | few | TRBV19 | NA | TGTGCCAGTAGTATAGATTGGACAGCTGAAGCTTTCTTT | CASSIDWTAEAFF
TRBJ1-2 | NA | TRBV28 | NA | TGTGCCAGCAGTTTGGCAGACAGGGGCTACACCTTC | CASSLADRGYTF
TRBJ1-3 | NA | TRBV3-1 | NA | TGTGCCAGCAGCCTTACGCCACTTCTCTCTGGAAACACCATATATTTT | CASSLTPLLSGNTIYF
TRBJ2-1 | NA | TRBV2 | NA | TGTGCCAGCGGGGGGGCTATGAGCTCCTACAATGAGCAGTTCTTC | CASGGAMSSYNEQFF
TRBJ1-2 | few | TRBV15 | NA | TGTGCCACCACCCTCGGCAGCCAACAATTCTATGGCTACACCTTC | CATTLGSQQFYGYTF
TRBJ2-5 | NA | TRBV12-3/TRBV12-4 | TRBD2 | TGTGCCAGCAGTTCACTAGCGGGAGACGAGACCCAGTACTTC | CASSSLAGDETQYF
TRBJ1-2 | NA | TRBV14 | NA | TGTGCCAGCAGCCAAGCGGGGTTGGGGGAATGGGCTGGCTACACCTTC | CASSQAGLGEWAGYTF
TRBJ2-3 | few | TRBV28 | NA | TGTGCCAGCAGCTTCGGACCGGGGATGCAGTATTTT | CASSFGPGMQYF
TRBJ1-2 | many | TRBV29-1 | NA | TGCAGCGTTGTAGGGACCCATCGGATGGGTGTGGGCTACACCTTC | CSVVGTHRMGVGYTF
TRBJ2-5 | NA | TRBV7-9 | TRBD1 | TGTGCCAGCAGCTTAGAGGGACAGGCACAGACCCAGTACTTC | CASSLEGQAQTQYF
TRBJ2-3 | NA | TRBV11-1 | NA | TGTGCCAGCAGCTTGGTGGGATTGATAGATACGCAGTATTTT | CASSLVGLIDTQYF
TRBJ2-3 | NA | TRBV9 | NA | TGTGCCAGCAGCGTCGAAGGAGGGACAGATACGCAGTATTTT | CASSVEGGTDTQYF
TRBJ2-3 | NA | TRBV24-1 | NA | TGTGCCACCAGTGCACAGAGCACAGATACGCAGTATTTT | CATSAQSTDTQYF
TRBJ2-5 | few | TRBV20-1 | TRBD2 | TGCAGTGCTATAGCTAGCGGGGGGGCGAGAGAGACCCAGTACTTC | CSAIASGGARETQYF
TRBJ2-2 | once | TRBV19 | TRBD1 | TGTGCCAGTAGTACGAGACAGGGTACCGGGGAGCTGTTTTTT | CASSTRQGTGELFF
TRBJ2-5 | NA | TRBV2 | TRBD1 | TGTGCCAGCCAACAGGGGGCTGAGGCAGAGACCCAGTACTTC | CASQQGAEAETQYF
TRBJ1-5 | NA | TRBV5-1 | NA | TGCGCCAGCAGCTTGGAGGGCAGGAATAGCAATCAGCCCCAGCATTTT | CASSLEGRNSNQPQHF
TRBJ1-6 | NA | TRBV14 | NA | TGTGCCAGCAGCCAAGACAGGGTGTTCGGAACCCTCCACTTT | CASSQDRVFGTLHF
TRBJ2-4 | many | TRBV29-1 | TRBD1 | TGCAGCGTTGGAGCCGGGACAGCTCCTGTGGCCAAAAACATTCAGTACTTC | CSVGAGTAPVAKNIQYF
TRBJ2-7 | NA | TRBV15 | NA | TGTGCCACCAGCAGAGACTCAGGGGAGAGCGGCGAGCAGTACTTC | CATSRDSGESGEQYF
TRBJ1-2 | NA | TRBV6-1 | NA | TGTGCCAGCAGTACAGCCGGGACCGACTACACCTTC | CASSTAGTDYTF
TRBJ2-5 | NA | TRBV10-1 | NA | TGCGCCCAAGGGGTACCCACCCAAGAGACCCAGTACTTC | CAQGVPTQETQYF
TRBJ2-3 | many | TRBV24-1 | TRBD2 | TGTGCCACCAGTGACCGTCTAGCGGGAGGGGAAGATACGCAGTATTTT | CATSDRLAGGEDTQYF
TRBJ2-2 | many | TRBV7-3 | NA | TGTGCCAGCGCTGTTACCGGGGAGCTGTTTTTT | CASAVTGELFF
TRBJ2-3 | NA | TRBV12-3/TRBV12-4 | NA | TGTGCCAGCAGTTGGGGACGGAGGACAGATACGCAGTATTTT | CASSWGRRTDTQYF
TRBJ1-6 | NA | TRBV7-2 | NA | TGTGCCAGCAGCTTAGCGGGGGGCGGATCACCCCTCCACTTT | CASSLAGGGSPLHF
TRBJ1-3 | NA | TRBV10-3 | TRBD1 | TGTGCCATCGGAGGAGGGGGCGCTGGAAACACCATATATTTT | CAIGGGGAGNTIYF
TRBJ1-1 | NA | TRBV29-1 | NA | TGCAGCGTTGACCCGTCGGGGACAAACACTGAAGCTTTCTTT | CSVDPSGTNTEAFF
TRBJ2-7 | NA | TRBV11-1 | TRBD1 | TGTGCCAGCAGCTCCGGGGCCCGGGACAGGGGCTACGAGCAGTACTTC | CASSSGARDRGYEQYF
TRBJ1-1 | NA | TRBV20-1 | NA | TGCAGTGCTAGATCCAGGGAACTAAGTAGGGACACTGAAGCTTTCTTT | CSARSRELSRDTEAFF
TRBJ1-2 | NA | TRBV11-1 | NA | TGTGCCAGCAGCTTAGGGATTGCGGGGTTCTATGGCTACACCTTC | CASSLGIAGFYGYTF
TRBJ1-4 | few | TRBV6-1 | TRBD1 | TGTGCCAGCAGAGGACAGGGAAGGGCGACTAATGAAAAACTGTTTTTT | CASRGQGRATNEKLFF
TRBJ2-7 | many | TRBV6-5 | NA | TGTGCCAGCAGCCGCCTCGGTTTCTCCTACGAGCAGTACTTC | CASSRLGFSYEQYF
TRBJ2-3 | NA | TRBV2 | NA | TGTGCCAGCAGCCCGCCTGGGACCACAGATACGCAGTATTTT | CASSPPGTTDTQYF
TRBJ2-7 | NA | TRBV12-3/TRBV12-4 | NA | TGTGCCAGCAGCGCCGACCTAGGGGACGCGACCTACGAGCAGTACTTC | CASSADLGDATYEQYF
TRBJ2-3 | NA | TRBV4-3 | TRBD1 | TGCGCCAGCGGCCAAGGGACAGGGAATAGGGCAGATACGCAGTATTTT | CASGQGTGNRADTQYF
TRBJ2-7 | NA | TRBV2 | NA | TGTGCCAGCAGCCCCCGTACAGGCCACAATGAGCAGTACTTC | CASSPRTGHNEQYF
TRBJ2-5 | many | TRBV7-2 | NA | TGTGCCAGCAGCCTAAATCCAGGCCAAGAGACCCAGTACTTC | CASSLNPGQETQYF
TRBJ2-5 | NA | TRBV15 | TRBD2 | TGCGCCACCAGCAGAGGGAGCGGGGCGAAACAAGAGACCCAGCACTTC | CATSRGSGAKQETQHF
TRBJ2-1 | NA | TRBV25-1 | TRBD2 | TGTGCCAGCAGTAATCGCACGGATGCTGGACGACTAGCGGGAGGTCTATCCTACAATGAGCAGTTCTTC | CASSNRTDAGRLAGGLSYNEQFF
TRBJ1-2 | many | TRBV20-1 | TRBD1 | TGCAGTGCTAGCTTGGGACAGGGGCAAGCAAACTATGGCTACACCTTC | CSASLGQGQANYGYTF
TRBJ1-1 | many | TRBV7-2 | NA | TGTGCCAGCAGCCCTGTACGGACTGAAGCTTTCTTT | CASSPVRTEAFF
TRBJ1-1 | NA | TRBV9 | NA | TGTGCCAGCAGCGTAGATCTTGGGAACACTGAAGCTTTCTTT | CASSVDLGNTEAFF
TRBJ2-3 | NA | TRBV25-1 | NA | TGTGCCAGCAGTGTGCGCCCCAATACGCAGTATTTT | CASSVRPNTQYF
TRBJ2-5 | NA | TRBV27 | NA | TGTGCCAGCAGTTTATTCCCGGGACGTAACAGGAATACCTCTATCAAACAAGAGACCCAGTACTTC | CASSLFPGRNRNTSIKQETQYF
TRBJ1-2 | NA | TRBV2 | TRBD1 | TGTGCCAGCAGTGGACAGGGGCTTAGTGGCTACACCTTC | CASSGQGLSGYTF
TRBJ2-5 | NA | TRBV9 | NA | TGTGCCAGCAGCCCATCCGGGGGATGGGAGACCCAGTACTTC | CASSPSGGWETQYF
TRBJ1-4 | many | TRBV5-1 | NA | TGCGCCAGCGGGGATTCGGCTAATGAAAAACTGTTTTTT | CASGDSANEKLFF
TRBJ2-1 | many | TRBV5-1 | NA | TGCGCCAGCAGCTTGGCTTCAAAAAACAATGAGCAGTTCTTC | CASSLASKNNEQFF
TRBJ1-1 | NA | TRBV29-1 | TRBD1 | TGCAGCGCCACGGACAGGGCGAACACTGAAGCTTTCTTT | CSATDRANTEAFF
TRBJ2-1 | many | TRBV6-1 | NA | TGTGCCAGTCGGGAACTAGGGGGTATGTCAGAGCAGTTCTTC | CASRELGGMSEQFF
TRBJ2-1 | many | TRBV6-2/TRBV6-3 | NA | TGTGCCAGCAGTGCCAGGTACAATGAGCAGTTCTTC | CASSARYNEQFF
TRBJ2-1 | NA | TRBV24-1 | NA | TGTGCCACCAGTGACCCGGGAGCATCCGACAATGAGCAGTTCTTC | CATSDPGASDNEQFF
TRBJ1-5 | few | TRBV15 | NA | TGTGCCACCAGCAGGACAGCATCCTACCGTCAGCCCCAGCATTTT | CATSRTASYRQPQHF